This T cell receptor beta chain appears in the sequencing data of a study of human T cells and chemical hapten exposure. This clonotype was seen a few times. In the library, unique molecular identifiers were attached to individual cDNA molecules. TCRdb ran MiXCR on the RACE reads and lists one entry per CDR3 protein. This sample yields roughly 200,000 distinct CDR3 sequences, of which approximately 24% are seen a single time; 2% to 2.5% belongs to the top ten. V lost 7 bases and J lost 1, with 6 bases in between. Germline CDR1 is MDHEN and CDR2 is SYDVKM. The CDR3 sequence is 12 residues long. As to time point: patch test 3, about 24 weeks after DPC sensitization. The sample's treatment: therapeutic diphenylcyclopropenone sensitization with weekly scalp DPC.

The sample consisted of whole blood, taken in connection with sensitization to the hapten diphenylcyclopropenone (DPC). The source is a woman between 40 and 50 years old with alopecia areata. Some clones in this sample may be carry-over from other donors' samples. The chain links TRBV28 to TRBJ2-3; D remains ambiguous. The chain's CDR3 is CASNKRTDTQYF. The DNA for the CDR3 is TGTGCCAGCAACAAGCGCACAGATACGCAGTATTTT. Variable domain in full (rest from reference TRBV28 and TRBJ2-3): DVKVTQSSRYLVKRTGEKVFLECVQDMDHENMFWYRQDPGLGLRLIYFSYDVKMKEKGDIPEGYSVSREKKERFSLILESASTNQTSMYLCASNKRTDTQYFGPGTRLTVL.